This T cell receptor (beta chain) emerged from a study of T-cell memory formation after mild COVID-19. The overall study: TCR clusters were largely donor specific. General study findings and limits: Clones contracting across day 15 to 85 had a balanced CD4/CD8 profile; later expanding clones leaned CD4+. Clonal second-wave expansions that peaked on day 37 had unconfirmed SARS-CoV-2 specificity.

TCRalpha and TCRbeta libraries used 5'RACE with constant-segment primers and UMIs. MiXCR, applied by TCRdb to the 5' RACE reads, yields one record per CDR3 protein. The sample contains over 300,000 distinct CDR3 sequences, around a fifth of which appear only once. The junction had 7 bases not matched to a gene; V was cut back by 4 bases and J by 5 bases. Germline V CDR1 and CDR2: SQVTM, ANQGSEA. The CDR3 spans 14 residues. As concerns this clonotype: Its antigen is still unknown.

The chain couples TRBV29-1 to TRBJ2-2; 7 nucleotides line up with TRBD2. This clonotype was obtained from a man aged 18 to 30 who had mild COVID-19 (a few samples of this study predate the infection). Cell type and time point are not known. Sequences were obtained from PBMCs or a T cell subset sorted from them (not recorded which). The CDR3 bases are TGCAGCGTTGGGGCTAGCGGAATGACCGGGGAGCTGTTTTTT. Its translation is CSVGASGMTGELFF.